This passage covers 31 T cell receptor beta chains from one sample sequenced in a study of cytomegalovirus exposure and HLA in healthy donors. Sequencing used immunoSEQ multiplex PCR; TCRdb keeps in-frame clones, though not all of them. Seen here are hundreds of thousands of clones, roughly 87% observed once, and the top ten hold around 13%. Sequencing was performed on PBMCs. The receptor source for this set is a man aged 18 to 29 in good health and CMV-seropositive.

V and J are TRBV6-4 and TRBJ2-1; 13 bases are a match to TRBD2. Germline V CDR1 and CDR2: MRHNA, SNTAGT. V lost 6 bases and J lost 7; bases outside the gene matches: 6. The CDR3 has 15 residues. CDR3 loop: CASSSLAGGGNEQFF. The CDR3 DNA reads as TGTGCCAGCAGCTCACTAGCGGGAGGGGGGAATGAGCAGTTCTTC.

The V gene is TRBV7-8, the J gene TRBJ2-1, with TRBD2 matching over 7 bases. CDR3 length: 16 residues. V gave up 1 base and J gave up 0 bases; unmatched junction bases: 3. Germline V gene lookup returns CDR1 SGHVS and CDR2 FQNEAQ. The CDR3 coding sequence is TGTGCCAGCAGCTTAGAGCGGGGAAGCTCCTACAATGAGCAGTTCTTC. This translates into CASSLERGSSYNEQFF.

This chain joins TRBV11-2 and TRBJ1-1; D perhaps matches TRBD1 (6 bases). Germline loops: CDR1 SGHAT, CDR2 FQNNGV. Trimming took off 5 bases at V and 3 bases at J, with 10 bases between the two ends. This CDR3 contains 13 residues. CDR3 nucleotide sequence: TGTGCCAGCAGCGGCAGGGGTTACACTGAAGCTTTCTTT. It encodes CASSGRGYTEAFF.

The chain uses TRBV5-1 and TRBJ2-3; 7 bases line up with TRBD2. Germline V gene sequence: CDR1 SGHRS, CDR2 YFSETQ. CDR3 length: 15 amino acids. With V trimmed by 0 bases and J by 1 base, 2 bases remained unmatched. CDR3 region: CASSLGEGRTDTQYF. The CDR3 DNA follows: TGCGCCAGCAGCTTGGGGGAGGGTCGCACAGATACGCAGTATTTT.

The chain employs TRBV7-8 and TRBJ2-7; 7 positions agree with TRBD1. V lost 4 bases and J lost 3; bases outside the gene matches: 6. Germline V lookup: CDR1 SGHVS, CDR2 FQNEAQ. The CDR3 spans 14 residues. The CDR3 region has the DNA TGTGCCAGCAGCTCCCGGGACAGAGACTACGAGCAGTACTTC. This translates into CASSSRDRDYEQYF. The full variable domain, its missing parts supplied by reference TRBV7-8 and TRBJ2-7, is GAGVSQSPRYKVAKRGQDVALRCDPISGHVSLFWYQQALGQGPEFLTYFQNEAQLDKSGLPSDRFFAERPEGSVSTLKIQRTQQEDSAVYLCASSSRDRDYEQYFGPGTRLTVT.

The chain carries TRBV2 and TRBJ1-1, with 8 bases lining up with TRBD1. This CDR3 is built from 13 residues. Germline V gene data show CDR1 as SNHLY and CDR2 as FYNNEI. The V gene end was trimmed by 6 bases and the J gene end by 5 bases; junction bases not matched to a gene: 5. CDR3 bases: TGTGCCAGCAGCCGGACAGGGCGAACTGAAGCTTTCTTT. This translates into CASSRTGRTEAFF. Looking up the rest from reference TRBV2 and TRBJ1-1 gives the full variable domain: EPEVTQTPSHQVTQMGQEVILRCVPISNHLYFYWYRQILGQKVEFLVSFYNNEISEKSEIFDDQFSVERPDGSNFTLKIRSTKLEDSAMYFCASSRTGRTEAFFGQGTRLTVV.

The chain carries TRBV6-1 and TRBJ1-4, with 8 bases aligning to TRBD1. With V trimmed by 7 bases and J by 7 bases, 8 bases remained unmatched. Germline V gene lookup returns CDR1 MNHNS and CDR2 SASEGT. There are 14 residues in the CDR3. The CDR3 protein is CASINTGGGEKLFF. Written as DNA, the CDR3 is TGTGCCAGCATTAATACAGGGGGAGGTGAAAAACTGTTTTTT.

This sequence joins TRBV5-4 and TRBJ2-5; no reliable D call. The V gene lost 0 bases and the J gene lost 2 bases, with 5 bases spanning the gap. Germline loops: CDR1 SGHNT, CDR2 YYREEE (reference sequence). The CDR3 has 13 amino acids. CDR3 DNA: TGTGCCAGCAGCTTGGGTACTCAAGAGACCCAGTACTTC. Translated, it gives CASSLGTQETQYF.

The rearrangement links TRBV18 to TRBJ1-2, with TRBD1 matching over 8 bases. Germline assignment: CDR1 KGHSH and CDR2 LQKENI. V lost 2 bases to trimming and J lost 3 bases; unmatched junction nucleotides: 2. The CDR3 is made up of 14 amino acids. CDR3 nucleotide sequence: TGTGCCAGCTCACCAGACAGGGGAGACTATGGCTACACCTTC. Its translation is CASSPDRGDYGYTF.

The chain recombines TRBV6-1 with TRBJ1-1; D is uncertain. CDR1 MNHNS and CDR2 SASEGT come from the germline V gene. CDR3 length equals 10 residues. The V end lost 2 bases, the J end lost 6 bases, and 1 base lay between the germline ends. The CDR3 loop is CASSEPEAFF. The CDR3 DNA reads as TGTGCCAGCAGTGAACCTGAAGCTTTCTTT.

The chain employs TRBV6-6 and TRBJ1-2; a possible D gene is TRBD1 (5 bases). Trimming cost V 6 bases and J 7 bases, with 15 bases left between them. CDR3 length: 13 amino acids. Looked up from germline, CDR1 is MNHNY and CDR2 is SVGAGI (reference sequence). The CDR3: CASSPDRVVGYTF. The CDR3 DNA follows: TGTGCCAGCAGCCCCGACAGAGTGGTTGGCTACACCTTC.

The J gene is TRBJ2-7, the V gene TRBV6-5, with 7 bases that match TRBD2. Losses at the gene ends were 5 bases for V and 0 bases for J; bases not matched to a gene: 4. The CDR3 length is 14 residues. Germline V gene sequence: CDR1 MNHEY, CDR2 SVGAGI. CDR3 DNA: TGTGCCAGCAGTGGCCGGGACTACTCCTACGAGCAGTACTTC. It codes for CASSGRDYSYEQYF.

J is TRBJ2-7 and V is TRBV28; D ambiguous. This CDR3 region has 11 residues. CDR1 is MDHEN and CDR2 is SYDVKM in the germline V gene. Trimming cost V 6 bases and J 0 bases, with 3 bases left between them. This chain's CDR3 is CASSSSYEQYF. Written as DNA, the CDR3 is TGTGCCAGCAGCTCCTCCTACGAGCAGTACTTC.

V and J are TRBV25-1 and TRBJ2-7, with D unclear. Deletions cut 6 bases from V and 3 bases from J, with 6 bases between. The germline gives CDR1 MGHDK, CDR2 SYGVNS. There are 11 residues in the CDR3. CDR3 amino acids: CASRDLYEQYF. The CDR3 region has the DNA TGTGCCAGCAGGGACCTCTACGAGCAGTACTTC.

This chain connects TRBV27 to TRBJ2-7, with D possibly matching TRBD1 (5 bases). This CDR3 is 14 amino acids long. V was trimmed by 5 bases and J by 2 bases, leaving 13 bases between them. The germline V gene has CDR1 MNHEY and CDR2 SMNVEV (reference sequence). CDR3 residues: CASSATPRAYEQYF. Here the CDR3 DNA reads TGTGCCAGCAGTGCGACACCCAGGGCCTACGAGCAGTACTTC.

The chain links TRBV27 to TRBJ2-7, with 11 bases fitting TRBD1. This CDR3 region has 13 residues. V shed 8 bases, J shed 3 bases, and the junction held 3 bases outside the gene matches. Germline CDR1 reads MNHEY; CDR2 reads SMNVEV (reference sequence). In DNA, the CDR3 is TGTGCCAGCGGACAGGGGGCAAACTACGAGCAGTACTTC. Residues: CASGQGANYEQYF.

V is TRBV2 and J is TRBJ1-2; D may be TRBD1 (5 bases). Germline values: CDR1 SNHLY, CDR2 FYNNEI. Between the trimmed V and J ends, which lost 7 bases and 4 bases, there was a span of 19 bases. The CDR3 contains 15 residues. CDR3 nucleotides: TGTGCCAGCACTAAAAGGGTGGGGGGAGTCTATGGCTACACCTTC. This sequence encodes CASTKRVGGVYGYTF.

The chain has TRBV18 and TRBJ1-2, with 7 positions matching TRBD1. The CDR3 is 13 amino acids. V was pared by 4 bases and J by 3 bases, with 2 bases of the junction left unmatched. Germline values: CDR1 KGHSH, CDR2 LQKENI. The CDR3 DNA follows: TGTGCCAGCTCACGCGGGACAGACTATGGCTACACCTTC. Amino acids: CASSRGTDYGYTF.

The V call is TRBV6-1, the J call TRBJ2-7, with D hard to call. Germline V CDR1 and CDR2: MNHNS, SASEGT. The CDR3 is 13 residues long. The V and J ends lost 6 bases and 2 bases respectively, with 11 bases between them. Here the CDR3 reads CASRVLGTYEQYF. In DNA, the CDR3 is TGTGCCAGCAGGGTGCTAGGTACCTACGAGCAGTACTTC.

This clone was detected only once. The rearrangement uses TRBV6-5 and TRBJ2-1; D may be TRBD2 (5 bases). Germline V gives CDR1 MNHEY, CDR2 SVGAGI. V was pared by 5 bases and J by 5 bases, with 16 bases between. The CDR3 sequence is 15 residues long. The CDR3 is CASSARRLAHNEQFF. The CDR3 DNA sequence: TGTGCCAGCAGTGCACGGAGGTTAGCCCACAATGAGCAGTTCTTC.

The J gene is TRBJ2-3, the V gene TRBV6-1; 8 nucleotides agree with TRBD1. This CDR3 comprises 16 residues. Trimming took 2 bases from V and 5 from J; bases not matched to a gene: 9. Germline CDR1 MNHNS, CDR2 SASEGT. The CDR3 DNA is TGTGCCAGCAGTGAAATCACGGGACAGGAGAAAGATACGCAGTATTTT. This translates into CASSEITGQEKDTQYF.

The rearrangement uses TRBV2 and TRBJ2-7; 7 nucleotides align to TRBD2. Trimming cost V 4 bases and J 4 bases; bases outside gene matches: 7. CDR1 and CDR2 from the germline V gene are SNHLY and FYNNEI. This CDR3 has 14 amino acids. As DNA, the CDR3 is TGTGCCAGCAGTGCTGAGGGAGGGCCTTACGAGCAGTACTTC. It specifies CASSAEGGPYEQYF.

The chain couples TRBV25-1 to TRBJ1-3; D not certain. This CDR3 is 13 amino acids long. CDR1 MGHDK and CDR2 SYGVNS come from the germline V gene. V lost 5 bases and J lost 2, with 7 bases in between. This chain's CDR3 is CASSRDTGNTIYF. The DNA for the CDR3 is TGTGCCAGCAGTAGAGACACTGGAAACACCATATATTTT.

Only a few counts were recorded for this clone. V and J are TRBV2 and TRBJ1-2, with a tentative D call TRBD1 (6 bases). Trimming cost V 6 bases and J 9 bases, with 17 bases left between them. CDR3 length equals 13 residues. Germline-derived CDR1 and CDR2 are SNHLY and FYNNEI. The CDR3 region has the DNA TGTGCCAGCAGGGCGGATCCTACAGGGCGCTACACCTTC. Protein product: CASRADPTGRYTF.

The CDR3 sequence: CASSLGGTNTQYF. CDR3 nucleotides: TGTGCCAGCAGTTTAGGGGGGACGAATACGCAGTATTTT. V and J are TRBV28 and TRBJ2-3, with a tentative D call TRBD2 (6 bases). The germline V gene encodes CDR1 MDHEN and CDR2 SYDVKM. Trimming took 2 bases from V and 7 from J, leaving 10 bases between them. The CDR3 totals 13 residues.

This chain uses TRBV30 with TRBJ1-1; D is possibly TRBD1 (5 bases). Germline loops: CDR1 GTSNPN, CDR2 SVGIG (reference sequence). CDR3 length: 13 residues. Trimming removed 5 bases at V and 4 bases at J, with 14 bases between. Here the CDR3 reads CAWAQGRGTEAFF. The CDR3 bases are TGTGCCTGGGCCCAGGGACGCGGCACTGAAGCTTTCTTT. Together with reference TRBV30 and TRBJ1-1, the CDR3 gives the full variable domain: SQTIHQWPATLVQPVGSPLSLECTVEGTSNPNLYWYRQAAGRGLQLLFYSVGIGQISSEVPQNLSASRPQDRQFILSSKKLLLSDSGFYLCAWAQGRGTEAFFGQGTRLTVV.

This clone has just one count. The V gene is TRBV6-6, the J gene TRBJ2-1; 10 bases align to TRBD1. CDR3 size: 15 residues. The junction had 7 bases not matched to a gene; V was cut back by 7 bases and J by 4 bases. Germline V gene lookup returns CDR1 MNHNY and CDR2 SVGAGI (reference sequence). Here the CDR3 DNA reads TGTGCCAGCAATTTTCGGGACAGGGGTTACAATGAGCAGTTCTTC. The encoded protein is CASNFRDRGYNEQFF.

V usage is TRBV5-1 and J usage is TRBJ2-7, with 7 positions matching TRBD1. The CDR3 consists of 13 residues. CDR1 is SGHRS, CDR2 YFSETQ, per germline. The ends lost 4 bases at V and 6 bases at J; junction bases unmatched: 7. CDR3 in amino acids: CASSRGQVTEQYF. The CDR3 nucleotides are TGCGCCAGCAGCCGCGGACAGGTAACCGAGCAGTACTTC.

Only one count was recorded for this clone. V is TRBV6-6 and J is TRBJ1-1, with no clear D. The V end was cut by 3 bases, the J end by 0 bases, with 8 bases between. Germline CDR1 reads MNHNY; CDR2 reads SVGAGI (reference sequence). CDR3 length: 14 residues. CDR3 loop: CASSYHRLNTEAFF. Written as DNA, the CDR3 is TGTGCCAGCAGTTATCACAGATTGAACACTGAAGCTTTCTTT.

The genes are TRBV11-2 and TRBJ2-5; possibly TRBD1 for D (6 bases). The ends were cut back, 0 bases at V and 4 bases at J, with 12 bases in the middle. The V gene's germline CDR1 is SGHAT and CDR2 FQNNGV. This CDR3 is built from 15 residues. CDR3 region: CASSLEYSGVETQYF. CDR3 in DNA: TGTGCCAGCAGCTTAGAGTACTCAGGGGTAGAGACCCAGTACTTC.

In this sample, this clone turned up once. The chain employs TRBV27 and TRBJ1-5; a possible D gene is TRBD1 (6 bases). Per germline, CDR1 MNHEY and CDR2 SMNVEV (reference sequence). The CDR3 is 13 amino acids. V was shortened by 6 bases and J by 4 bases, with 10 bases between the two germline ends. CDR3: CASRVQGNQPQHF. In nucleotides, the CDR3 is TGTGCCAGCAGGGTACAGGGAAATCAGCCCCAGCATTTT.